This TCR beta chain comes out of a study of cytomegalovirus exposure and HLA in healthy donors. The study ran its PCR with 60 Vbeta and 13 Jbeta primers. Profiling relied on immunoSEQ multiplex PCR, and the TCRdb table lists in-frame clones only, not all of them. The table has 60,000 to 90,000 clones, about 70% seen once. Overall study results and limits: The classifier was said to identify cytomegalovirus status with high specificity and sensitivity. In vitro assays verified that a few CMV-associated chains recognized CMV antigens specifically. In an earlier analysis, in 620 or so donors, most V segments appeared productive either ~90% or ~30% of the time.

The CDR3 loop spans 16 amino acids. With 5 bases clipped from V and 0 bases from J, the junction kept 7 bases outside the gene matches. CDR1 is LNHDA and CDR2 is SQIVND in the germline V gene (reference sequence). At the time of sampling, donors were nominally healthy, though unrecorded immune exposures were likely. Comment on this clone: Its antigen is not identified.

The sequencing input was PBMCs. The receptor's source is a man aged 40-55 years in good health and CMV-seropositive. The rearrangement joins TRBV19 to TRBJ2-7; 10 positions match TRBD2. CDR3 nucleotide sequence: TGTGCCAGTAGTCCCACCTGGACTAGCGGCTCCTACGAGCAGTACTTC. It translates to CASSPTWTSGSYEQYF.